These 8 T cell receptor beta chains were sequenced from one sample in a study of T cell repertoires in cytomegalovirus infection. One entry per CDR3 protein results from TCRdb running MiXCR on the reads. Here the sample spans some 700,000 distinct CDR3 sequences, about 40% being singletons. The sequencing input was PBMCs. The receptors shown here come from a human donor in good health (CMV status not recorded). Some clones in this sample may be carry-over from other donors' samples.

This clonotype was observed a handful of times. The chain uses TRBV15 and TRBJ1-5; D might be TRBD1 (5 bases). V was cut by 0 bases and J by 2 bases, with 11 bases left in between. CDR3 length: 16 amino acids. CDR1 is LNHNV, CDR2 YYDKDF, per germline (reference sequence). CDR3 bases: TGTGCCACCAGCAGAGACCCGGGGGGGGGCAATCAGCCCCAGCATTTT. It encodes CATSRDPGGGNQPQHF.

This clonotype was picked up a small number of times. The rearrangement joins TRBV7-9 to TRBJ2-3, with D possibly being TRBD2 (5 bases). CDR3 length equals 15 residues. CDR1 is SEHNR and CDR2 is FQNEAQ in the germline V gene (reference sequence). The V end was cut by 1 base, the J end by 8 bases, with 16 bases between. CDR3 protein: CASSLDTDGMGTQYF. The CDR3 bases are TGTGCCAGCAGCTTAGACACGGACGGGATGGGTACGCAGTATTTT.

This clonotype has more than one count but fewer than ten. This chain uses TRBV7-8 with TRBJ1-2; TRBD1 matches at 7 bases. CDR3 length: 14 amino acids. With V trimmed by 6 bases and J by 2 bases, 6 bases remained unmatched. CDR1 SGHVS and CDR2 FQNEAQ come from the germline V gene. The DNA for the CDR3 is TGTGCCAGCAGTTTGGGACAGAGAAACTATGGCTACACCTTC. Amino acid sequence: CASSLGQRNYGYTF.

This clonotype was detected many times. The rearrangement joins TRBV4-1 to TRBJ2-1, with D uncertain. The V end was cut by 0 bases, the J end by 3 bases, with 9 bases between. CDR1 and CDR2 from the germline V gene are MGHRA and YSYEKL. This CDR3 has 15 residues. The CDR3 DNA reads as TGCGCCAGCAGCCAAGATGACCGCTACTACAATGAGCAGTTCTTC. This sequence encodes CASSQDDRYYNEQFF.

This clonotype was seen a few times. The rearrangement links TRBV10-3 to TRBJ2-1; TRBD1 aligns across 8 bases. The germline CDR1 and CDR2 sequences are ENHRY and SYGVKD. The CDR3 has 18 amino acids. V gave up 2 bases and J gave up 0 bases; unmatched junction bases: 9. The CDR3 nucleotides read TGTGCCATCAGTGAGACCGGGACAGGCCACCTCTCCTACAATGAGCAGTTCTTC. This encodes CAISETGTGHLSYNEQFF.

This clonotype was seen only a few times. The chain employs TRBV5-1 and TRBJ1-1, with 7 bases that match TRBD1. V dropped 4 bases and J dropped 5; count of bases not matched to a gene: 8. The CDR3 runs to 14 residues. Germline V gene sequence: CDR1 SGHRS, CDR2 YFSETQ. The CDR3 coding sequence is TGCGCCAGCAGCCTGGAGACACAGGGGACTGAAGCTTTCTTT. Protein product: CASSLETQGTEAFF. Variable domain in full (rest from reference TRBV5-1 and TRBJ1-1): KAGVTQTPRYLIKTRGQQVTLSCSPISGHRSVSWYQQTPGQGLQFLFEYFSETQRNKGNFPGRFSGRQFSNSRSEMNVSTLELGDSALYLCASSLETQGTEAFFGQGTRLTVV.

At least ten counts were recorded for this clonotype. V and J are TRBV7-9 and TRBJ1-4; possibly TRBD1 for D (5 bases). The CDR3 length is 13 residues. Trimming pared 7 bases from V and 7 bases from J, leaving 13 bases between. Germline lookup yields CDR1 SEHNR and CDR2 FQNEAQ (reference sequence). In nucleotides, the CDR3 is TGTGCCAGCACCCTGGGGGGGTTTGAAAAACTGTTTTTT. Its translation: CASTLGGFEKLFF. Full variable domain (outside the CDR3, taken from reference TRBV7-9 and TRBJ1-4): DTGVSQNPRHKITKRGQNVTFRCDPISEHNRLYWYRQTLGQGPEFLTYFQNEAQLEKSRLLSDRFSAERPKGSFSTLEIQRTEQGDSAMYLCASTLGGFEKLFFGSGTQLSVL.

CDR3 nucleotides: TGTGCCATCAGTGAGGATACAGAGACCCAGTACTTC. This sequence encodes CAISEDTETQYF. The chain couples TRBV10-3 to TRBJ2-5; D remains unclear. V shed 2 bases and J shed 4 bases, with 5 bases lying between them. The CDR3 spans 12 residues. Germline-derived CDR1 and CDR2 are ENHRY and SYGVKD.